The clone carrying this T cell receptor beta chain was counted many times. No antigen is known for it. The PCR had 60 Vbeta and 13 Jbeta primers. The table came from immunoSEQ multiplex PCR; TCRdb's copy has only in-frame clones and leaves some out. In the table there are roughly 120,000 clones, roughly 9% of which are singletons. The V end lost 2 bases, the J end lost 4 bases, and 9 bases lay between the germline ends. Looked up from germline, CDR1 is MNHNY and CDR2 is SVGAGI (reference sequence). The CDR3 has 15 residues. The sample is drawn from a study of cytomegalovirus exposure and HLA in healthy donors. General observations from the study: In a later analysis, CMV-associated beta chains were mostly HLA-associated, it appeared.

The sequence was obtained from a woman between 40 and 55 years old in good health and CMV-seropositive. The gene calls are TRBV6-6 and TRBJ1-6, with D perhaps TRBD1 (5 bases). What was sequenced was PBMCs. The DNA for the CDR3 is TGTGCCAGCAGTTACGCGGAGGGGTATAATTCACCCCTCCACTTT. It is translated as CASSYAEGYNSPLHF.